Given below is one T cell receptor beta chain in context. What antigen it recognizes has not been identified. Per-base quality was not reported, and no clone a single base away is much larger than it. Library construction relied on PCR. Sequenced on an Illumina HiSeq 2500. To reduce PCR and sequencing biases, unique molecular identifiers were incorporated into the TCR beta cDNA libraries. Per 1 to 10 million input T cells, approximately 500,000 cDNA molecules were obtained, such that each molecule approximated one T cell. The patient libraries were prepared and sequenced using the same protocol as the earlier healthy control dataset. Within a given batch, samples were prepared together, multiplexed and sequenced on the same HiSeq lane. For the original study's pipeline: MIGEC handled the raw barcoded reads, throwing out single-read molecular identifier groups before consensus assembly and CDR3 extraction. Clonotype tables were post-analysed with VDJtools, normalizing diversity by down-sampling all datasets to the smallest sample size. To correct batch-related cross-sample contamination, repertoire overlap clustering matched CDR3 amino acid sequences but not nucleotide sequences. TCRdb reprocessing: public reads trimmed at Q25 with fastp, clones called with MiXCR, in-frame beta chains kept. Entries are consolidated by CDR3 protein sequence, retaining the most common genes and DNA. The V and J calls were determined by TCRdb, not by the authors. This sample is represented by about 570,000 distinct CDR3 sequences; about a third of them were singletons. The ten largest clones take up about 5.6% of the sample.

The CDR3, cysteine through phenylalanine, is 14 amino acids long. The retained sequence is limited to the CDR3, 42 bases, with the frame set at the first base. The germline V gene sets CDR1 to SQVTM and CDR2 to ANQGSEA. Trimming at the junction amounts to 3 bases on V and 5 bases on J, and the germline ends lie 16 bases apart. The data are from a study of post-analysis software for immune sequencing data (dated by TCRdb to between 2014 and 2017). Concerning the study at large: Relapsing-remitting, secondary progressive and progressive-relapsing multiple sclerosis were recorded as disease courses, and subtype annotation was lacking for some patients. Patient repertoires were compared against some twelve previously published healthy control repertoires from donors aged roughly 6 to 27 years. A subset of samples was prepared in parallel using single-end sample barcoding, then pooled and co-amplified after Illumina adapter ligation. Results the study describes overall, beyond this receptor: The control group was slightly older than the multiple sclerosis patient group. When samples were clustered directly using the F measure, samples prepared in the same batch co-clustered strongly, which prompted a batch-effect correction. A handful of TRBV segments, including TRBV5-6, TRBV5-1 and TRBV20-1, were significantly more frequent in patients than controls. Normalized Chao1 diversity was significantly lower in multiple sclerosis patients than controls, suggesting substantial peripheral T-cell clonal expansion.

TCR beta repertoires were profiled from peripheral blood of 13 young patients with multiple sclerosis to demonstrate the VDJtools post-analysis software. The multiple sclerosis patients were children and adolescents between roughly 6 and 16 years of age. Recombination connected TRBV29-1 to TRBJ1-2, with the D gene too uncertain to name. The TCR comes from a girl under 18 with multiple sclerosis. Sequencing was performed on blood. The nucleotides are TGCAGCGTTGACCCCGCGCTGAAGGGTTATGGCTACACCTTC. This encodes CSVDPALKGYGYTF.